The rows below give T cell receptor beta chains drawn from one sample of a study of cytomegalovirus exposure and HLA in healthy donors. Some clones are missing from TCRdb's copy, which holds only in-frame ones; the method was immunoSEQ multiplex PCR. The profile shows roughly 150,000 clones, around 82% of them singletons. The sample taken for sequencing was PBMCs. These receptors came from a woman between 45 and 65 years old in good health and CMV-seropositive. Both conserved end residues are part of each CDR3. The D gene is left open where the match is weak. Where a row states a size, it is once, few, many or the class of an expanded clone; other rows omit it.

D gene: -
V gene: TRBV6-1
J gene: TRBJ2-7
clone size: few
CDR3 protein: CASIEGGYEQYF
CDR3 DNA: TGTGCCAGCATCGAAGGGGGCTACGAGCAGTACTTC

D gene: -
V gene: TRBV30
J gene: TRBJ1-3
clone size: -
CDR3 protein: CAWSAGGSGNTIYF
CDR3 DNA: TGTGCCTGGAGCGCGGGGGGCTCTGGAAACACCATATATTTT

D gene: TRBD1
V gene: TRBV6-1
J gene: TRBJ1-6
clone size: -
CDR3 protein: CASSARTGRNSPLHF
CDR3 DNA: TGTGCCAGCAGTGCACGGACAGGGCGCAATTCACCCCTCCACTTT

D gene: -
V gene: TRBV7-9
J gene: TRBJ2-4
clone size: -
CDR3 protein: CSSSSQLNIQYF
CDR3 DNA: TGTTCCAGCAGCTCACAGTTAAACATTCAGTACTTC

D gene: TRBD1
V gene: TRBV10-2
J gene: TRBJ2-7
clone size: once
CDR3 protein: CASSDGTVNRDEQYF
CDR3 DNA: TGCGCCAGCAGTGACGGGACAGTAAATAGGGACGAGCAGTACTTC

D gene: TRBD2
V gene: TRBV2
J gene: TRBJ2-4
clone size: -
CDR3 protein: CASSFSGVGAKNIQYF
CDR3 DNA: TGTGCCAGCAGTTTTAGCGGGGTCGGGGCCAAAAACATTCAGTACTTC

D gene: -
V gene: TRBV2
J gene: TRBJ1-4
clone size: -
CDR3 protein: CASSEYRPTNEKLFF
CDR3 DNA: TGTGCCAGCAGTGAATACAGACCAACTAATGAAAAACTGTTTTTT

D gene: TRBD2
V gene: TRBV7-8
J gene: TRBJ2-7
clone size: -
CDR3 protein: CASSLKRGFPYEQYF
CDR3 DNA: TGTGCCAGCAGCTTAAAGCGGGGGTTCCCCTACGAGCAGTACTTC

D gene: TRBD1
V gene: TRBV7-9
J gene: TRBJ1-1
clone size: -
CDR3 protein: CASSPDRGLTEAFF
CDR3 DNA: TGTGCCAGCAGCCCGGACAGGGGGCTCACTGAAGCTTTCTTT

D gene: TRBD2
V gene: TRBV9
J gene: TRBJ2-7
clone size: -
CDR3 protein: CASSVAPGGATYEQYF
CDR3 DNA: TGTGCCAGCAGCGTAGCTCCGGGGGGGGCAACCTACGAGCAGTACTTC

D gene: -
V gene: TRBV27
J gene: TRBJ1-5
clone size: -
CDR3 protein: CASSLREDSNQPQHF
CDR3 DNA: TGTGCCAGCAGTTTACGGGAAGATAGCAATCAGCCCCAGCATTTT

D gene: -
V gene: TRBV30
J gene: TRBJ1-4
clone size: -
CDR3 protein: CAWSSGQSEKLFF
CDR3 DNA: TGTGCCTGGAGTTCAGGACAGTCTGAAAAACTGTTTTTT